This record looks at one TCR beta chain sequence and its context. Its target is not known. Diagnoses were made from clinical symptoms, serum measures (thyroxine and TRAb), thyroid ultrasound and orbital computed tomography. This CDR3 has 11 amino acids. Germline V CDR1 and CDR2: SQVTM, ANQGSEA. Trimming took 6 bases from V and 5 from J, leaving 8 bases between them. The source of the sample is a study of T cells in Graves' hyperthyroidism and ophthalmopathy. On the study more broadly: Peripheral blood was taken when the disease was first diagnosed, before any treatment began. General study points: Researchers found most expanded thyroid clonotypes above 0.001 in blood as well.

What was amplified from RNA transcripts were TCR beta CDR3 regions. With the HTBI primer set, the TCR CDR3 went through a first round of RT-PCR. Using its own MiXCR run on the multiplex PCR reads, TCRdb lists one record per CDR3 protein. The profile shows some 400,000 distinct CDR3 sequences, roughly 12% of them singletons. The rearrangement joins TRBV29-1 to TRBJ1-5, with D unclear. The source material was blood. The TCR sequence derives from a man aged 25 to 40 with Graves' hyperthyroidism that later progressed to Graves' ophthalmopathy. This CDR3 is CSVGSDQPQHF. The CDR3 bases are TGCAGCGTCGGTTCTGATCAGCCCCAGCATTTT.